This TCR beta chain appears in the sequencing data of a study of somatic mutations in cytotoxic T cells in rheumatoid arthritis. Study-wide background: Patient blood, which was peripheral blood collected as 30 ml EDTA, was drawn right after diagnosis and before any treatment started. At nearly 100% purity, some V beta antibody-stained T-cell populations were flow-sorted, and these included V beta1+ cells that were sequenced for TCRB.

This CDR3 has 16 amino acids. V dropped 5 bases and J dropped 0 bases, with 16 bases sitting between them. Germline assignment: CDR1 SGHVS and CDR2 FQNEAQ. Study findings and constraints: Only rheumatoid arthritis patients, not healthy controls, showed CD8+ clonality increasing with age. Significant differences in CD8+ T-cell clonality were not found between rheumatoid arthritis patients and healthy controls (age-matched).

The method was immunoSEQ multiplex PCR; TCRdb's version includes in-frame clones alone and lacks a portion of them. Of some 15,000 clones in the sample, about three quarters were seen once. Concerning this clone: The antigen remains undetermined.

V and J are TRBV7-8 and TRBJ1-1, with a weak D call TRBD1 (5 bases). What was sequenced was CD8+ T cells sorted from blood. This clonotype was sampled from an adult with rheumatoid arthritis. The CDR3 spells CASSIFRRDLNTEAFF. The CDR3 bases are TGTGCCAGCAGCATCTTTCGGCGGGACTTGAACACTGAAGCTTTCTTT.